This T cell receptor (beta chain) was captured in a study of CD8+ T cells in alopecia areata. cDNA prepared by RNA extraction and subsequent reverse transcription served as the template for sequencing. The table came from immunoSEQ multiplex PCR; TCRdb's copy has only in-frame clones and leaves some out. This sample has about 19,000 clones, with more than 60% found just once. Germline V CDR1 and CDR2: SGHRS, YFSETQ. V dropped 7 bases and J dropped 3 bases, with 13 bases sitting between them. The CDR3 sequence is 13 residues long. CD25+CD127- cells were sorted from CD4+ cells in roughly 5 patients. This receptor was taken from a human donor with alopecia areata. Specimen: CD4+ Tregs sorted from blood. The chain joins TRBV5-1 to TRBJ2-5, with D unresolved. DNA of the CDR3: TGCGCCAGCCAGATTCGGACGGAAGAGACCCAGTACTTC. As protein: CASQIRTEETQYF.